Each of the 12 T cell receptor beta chains below was sequenced from the same sample in a study of neurological immune-mediated disorders. TCRdb fed the 5' RACE reads into MiXCR, producing one record per CDR3 protein. In the table there are roughly 48,000 distinct CDR3 sequences, more than 5% of which are singletons. The sample was CD4+ T cells from blood. Receptors were obtained from a woman between 18 and 30 years old with multiple sclerosis.

This clonotype was observed many times. This chain connects TRBV12-3 or TRBV12-4 to TRBJ2-2, with 7 bases aligning to TRBD2. V dropped 2 bases and J dropped 4; count of bases not matched to a gene: 7. This CDR3 has 16 amino acids. CDR3 in DNA: TGTGCCAGCAGTTTACTGACGGGGGGAGGCACCGGGGAGCTGTTTTTT. Residues: CASSLLTGGGTGELFF.

This clonotype was counted at least ten times. The V gene is TRBV18, the J gene TRBJ2-2; 7 bases line up with TRBD2. Germline values: CDR1 KGHSH, CDR2 LQKENI. CDR3 size: 16 residues. Trimming cost V 3 bases and J 3 bases; bases outside gene matches: 7. This CDR3 reads CASSPDRLAYTGELFF. In nucleotides, the CDR3 is TGTGCCAGCTCACCGGATCGACTAGCCTACACCGGGGAGCTGTTTTTT.

This clonotype was seen repeatedly, ten times or more. The rearrangement uses TRBV5-4 and TRBJ2-2; TRBD2 agrees at 7 bases. The CDR3 totals 16 residues. With V trimmed by 4 bases and J by 3 bases, 9 bases remained unmatched. Germline assignment: CDR1 SGHNT and CDR2 YYREEE (reference sequence). In DNA, the CDR3 is TGTGCCAGCAGCCGCCAAGCGGGGTCGGACACCGGGGAGCTGTTTTTT. Its protein is CASSRQAGSDTGELFF.

This clonotype was recorded many times. The rearrangement joins TRBV20-1 to TRBJ1-2; the D gene is possibly TRBD1 (6 bases). This CDR3 comprises 12 residues. Germline assignment: CDR1 DFQATT and CDR2 SNEGSKA (reference sequence). Trimming removed 6 bases at V and 2 bases at J, with 10 bases between. Here the CDR3 reads CSALRGNYGYTF. Written as DNA, the CDR3 is TGCAGTGCCTTGAGGGGGAACTATGGCTACACCTTC.

Details on this clonotype: A much larger clone sits a single nucleotide away, making a read error possible. The chain employs TRBV28 and TRBJ2-7; D is uncertain. Trimming pared 6 bases from V and 8 bases from J, leaving 17 bases between. The germline V gene has CDR1 MDHEN and CDR2 SYDVKM. CDR3 length equals 13 residues. Here the CDR3 DNA reads TGTGCCAGCAGCTTAGAGCTACAGTACCAGCAGTACGTC. Its protein product is CASSLELQYQQYV.

This clonotype showed up many times. The chain couples TRBV20-1 to TRBJ2-5; TRBD2 matches 8 bases. The germline gives CDR1 DFQATT, CDR2 SNEGSKA (reference sequence). With 3 bases clipped from V and 5 bases from J, the junction kept 14 bases outside the gene matches. This CDR3 comprises 16 residues. CDR3 amino acids: CSARVTGRGSGETQYF. CDR3 sequence (DNA): TGCAGTGCTAGGGTTACCGGGAGGGGTTCTGGGGAGACCCAGTACTTC.

The chain has TRBV9 and TRBJ2-1, with 11 nucleotides matching TRBD2. This CDR3 region has 16 residues. CDR1 and CDR2 from the germline V gene are SGDLS and YYNGEE. With V trimmed by 4 bases and J by 4 bases, 7 bases remained unmatched. The CDR3 protein is CASSRSGTSGYNEQFF. Written as DNA, the CDR3 is TGTGCCAGCAGCCGGTCCGGGACTAGCGGATACAATGAGCAGTTCTTC.

The table lists this clonotype with many counts. The chain has TRBV18 and TRBJ1-1; 7 bases align to TRBD1. This CDR3 spans 15 amino acids. After removal of 3 bases from V and 4 bases from J, the junction contained 8 bases not matched to a gene. Germline assignment: CDR1 KGHSH and CDR2 LQKENI. The CDR3 protein is CASSPSTGSRTEAFF. The CDR3 nucleotides are TGTGCCAGCTCACCCTCGACAGGGTCCCGCACTGAAGCTTTCTTT. Variable domain in full (rest from reference TRBV18 and TRBJ1-1): NAGVMQNPRHLVRRRGQEARLRCSPMKGHSHVYWYRQLPEEGLKFMVYLQKENIIDESGMPKERFSAEFPKEGPSILRIQQVVRGDSAAYFCASSPSTGSRTEAFFGQGTRLTVV.

In its sample, this clonotype is medium-sized (0.01 to 0.1%). A read error may produce the germline difference seen at one junction end. This chain links TRBV29-1 with TRBJ2-2; D assignment may be TRBD1 or TRBD2 (5 bases each). The length of the CDR3 is 15 residues. Germline lookup yields CDR1 SQVTM and CDR2 ANQGSEA. The CDR3 spells CSVEEGLRSTGELFF. The CDR3 region has the DNA TGCAGCGTGGAAGAGGGGTTGAGGAGCACCGGGGAGCTGTTTTTT.

This clonotype was detected many times. The CDR3 sequence: CAMLQGGNEKLFF. The CDR3 nucleotides are TGTGCCATGCTCCAGGGAGGGAATGAAAAACTGTTTTTT. The rearrangement links TRBV10-3 to TRBJ1-4, with D possibly matching TRBD1 (5 bases). Germline CDR1 ENHRY, CDR2 SYGVKD. The CDR3 runs 13 residues. V was cut by 9 bases and J by 5 bases, with 13 bases left in between.

Many counts were recorded for this clonotype. The V call is TRBV15, the J call TRBJ2-1; 10 positions agree with TRBD2. The J segment lost 8 bases and the V segment lost 1 base, leaving 8 bases of the junction unmatched. This CDR3 region has 16 residues. Germline V CDR1 and CDR2: LNHNV, YYDKDF (reference sequence). The CDR3 DNA reads TGTGCCACCAGCAGAGCAGCGGGAGGGCCTGTAGATGAGCAGTTCTTC. This translates into CATSRAAGGPVDEQFF.

This clonotype is termed medium-sized. The chain carries TRBV5-5 and TRBJ2-5; D is unresolved. This CDR3 has 15 residues. Per germline, CDR1 SGHKS and CDR2 YYEKEE (reference sequence). Trimming removed 2 bases at V and 1 base at J, with 12 bases between. This CDR3 is CASSFGRHLQETQYF. CDR3 nucleotides: TGTGCCAGCAGCTTTGGTCGGCACCTCCAAGAGACCCAGTACTTC.